This T cell receptor beta chain was found in a study of blood T cell repertoires in COVID-19. Study at large: Some COVID-19 samples were acute and others convalescent; all came from the United States, Italy and Spain. From T cells, B-cell-depleted T cells, or PBMCs came the material, which was cDNA or gDNA.

How the authors handled the data: Amplifying reference gene primers gave estimates of nucleated cell counts. The protocol was immunoSEQ multiplex PCR, while the TCRdb copy is restricted to in-frame clones and leaves out a portion. For V, J and clone size, that table is used; D and trimming come from the DNA. The sample includes about 100,000 clones, more than 75% of them seen just once. Trimming took 5 bases from V and 6 from J, leaving 13 bases between them. Germline V CDR1 and CDR2: MNHEY, SMNVEV (reference sequence). The CDR3 contains 14 residues. The chain recombines TRBV27 with TRBJ1-4; D possibly corresponds to TRBD1 (6 bases). This clonotype was obtained from a human donor in a cohort sampled during active COVID-19. The specimen was peripheral blood. The CDR3 spells CASSLTGLDEKLFF. CDR3 DNA: TGTGCCAGCAGTCTTACAGGGTTGGATGAAAAACTGTTTTTT.